These T cell receptor beta chains were read from a single sample in a study of OX40 agonist ivuxolimab in advanced cancers. TCRdb's copy holds only in-frame clones and misses some; the assay was immunoSEQ multiplex PCR. The sample consists of 15,000 to 20,000 clones, around 79% of them appearing once. This sample comprised CD4+ or CD8+ T cells sorted from blood, obtained in a trial of the OX40 agonist ivuxolimab. Receptors were obtained from an adult with an advanced solid tumor such as melanoma, head and neck, liver or kidney cancer. Each CDR3 is given with its conserved first and last residue. A D gene is named only where the DNA matches it firmly. Clone size appears in some rows only: once, few, many, or a class for an expanded clone.

cdr3_aa | cdr3_nt | clone_size | d_call | j_call | v_call
CASSPLWQDNSPLHF | TGTGCCAGCAGTCCCCTTTGGCAGGATAATTCACCCCTCCACTTT | few | - | TRBJ1-6 | TRBV27
CASSLFGLAPYEQYF | TGTGCCAGCAGTTTATTCGGACTAGCGCCCTACGAGCAGTACTTC | - | TRBD2 | TRBJ2-7 | TRBV27
CASSLGGLEQYF | TGCGCCAGCAGCTTGGGAGGGCTCGAGCAGTACTTC | - | - | TRBJ2-7 | TRBV5-1
CAVGTVSGNEQFF | TGTGCCGTCGGGACAGTTTCGGGCAATGAGCAGTTCTTC | once | TRBD1 | TRBJ2-1 | TRBV13
CATSKAIGAENSNQPQHF | TGTGCCACGAGTAAGGCCATCGGGGCAGAAAATAGCAATCAGCCCCAGCATTTT | - | - | TRBJ1-5 | TRBV27
CASTGSLNQPQHF | TGTGCCAGTACCGGGTCCCTCAATCAGCCCCAGCATTTT | - | - | TRBJ1-5 | TRBV19
CASSAGSVGYEQYF | TGTGCCAGCAGCGCCGGTAGCGTGGGCTACGAGCAGTACTTC | - | - | TRBJ2-7 | TRBV9
CASSLLQGTGELFF | TGCGCCAGCAGTTTATTACAGGGTACCGGGGAGCTGTTTTTT | - | - | TRBJ2-2 | TRBV4-3
CASGLAGASTDTQYF | TGTGCCAGCGGACTAGCGGGGGCTAGCACAGATACGCAGTATTTT | - | TRBD2 | TRBJ2-3 | TRBV27
CASSFHITDTQYF | TGTGCCAGCAGTTTCCACATCACAGATACGCAGTATTTT | - | - | TRBJ2-3 | TRBV28
CASSFRAANNEQYF | TGTGCCAGCAGTTTTCGGGCCGCTAATAACGAGCAGTACTTC | few | - | TRBJ2-7 | TRBV2
CASSDRQGPDSGNTIYF | TGTGCCAGCAGCGACCGACAGGGCCCCGACTCTGGAAACACCATATATTTT | - | TRBD1 | TRBJ1-3 | TRBV11-2
CASSRGGGPMVTSGNTIYF | TGTGCCAGCAGCCGGGGAGGGGGACCCATGGTGACTTCTGGAAACACCATATATTTT | few | - | TRBJ1-3 | TRBV27
CASSYDRTYEQYF | TGTGCCAGCAGTTACGACAGGACCTACGAGCAGTACTTC | - | - | TRBJ2-7 | TRBV6-5
CASSPHPTGELFF | TGTGCCAGTAGTCCGCACCCCACCGGGGAGCTGTTTTTT | once | - | TRBJ2-2 | TRBV19
CATSRGSYNEQFF | TGTGCCACCAGCAGAGGGTCCTACAATGAGCAGTTCTTC | once | - | TRBJ2-1 | TRBV15
CASSLAVGYNEQFF | TGTGCCAGCAGCTTAGCGGTCGGGTACAATGAGCAGTTCTTC | - | - | TRBJ2-1 | TRBV7-9
CATSTRTDHSGNTIYF | TGTGCCACCAGCACTCGGACAGACCACTCTGGAAACACCATATATTTT | - | - | TRBJ1-3 | TRBV15
CASSQLSGLNTEAFF | TGCGCCAGCAGCCAATTATCGGGGTTGAACACTGAAGCTTTCTTT | - | - | TRBJ1-1 | TRBV4-1
CASSLRHEGGTDTQYF | TGTGCCAGCAGTTTGAGGCATGAGGGGGGCACAGATACGCAGTATTTT | few | - | TRBJ2-3 | TRBV28
CSGGQGSWDTEAFF | TGCAGCGGGGGACAGGGGAGTTGGGACACTGAAGCTTTCTTT | - | TRBD1 | TRBJ1-1 | TRBV29-1
CASSFGGRETQYF | TGTGCCAGCAGTTTCGGGGGTCGGGAGACCCAGTACTTC | - | - | TRBJ2-5 | TRBV27
CASNVRGDSNQPQHF | TGTGCCAGCAACGTCAGGGGGGATAGCAATCAGCCCCAGCATTTT | - | TRBD1 | TRBJ1-5 | TRBV5-8
CASSATGTPPGGEQYF | TGTGCCAGCAGCGCAACCGGGACTCCGCCGGGCGGGGAGCAGTACTTC | - | - | TRBJ2-7 | TRBV5-6
CASSQVAAYSEQFF | TGTGCCAGCAGCCAGGTGGCAGCCTACAGTGAGCAGTTCTTC | - | - | TRBJ2-1 | TRBV7-3
CASSRSGDYEQYF | TGTGCCAGTAGCCGTTCGGGGGACTACGAGCAGTACTTC | large | - | TRBJ2-7 | TRBV19
CASSLLEGSYEQYF | TGTGCCAGCAGTTTATTGGAGGGATCCTACGAGCAGTACTTC | few | - | TRBJ2-7 | TRBV28
CASSIAGAYNEQFF | TGTGCCAGTAGTATAGCGGGGGCCTACAATGAGCAGTTCTTC | - | - | TRBJ2-1 | TRBV19
CASSLVGGGSTEAFF | TGTGCCAGCAGCCTGGTGGGGGGTGGAAGCACTGAAGCTTTCTTT | - | - | TRBJ1-1 | TRBV5-5
CASSVDGDSNQPQHF | TGTGCCAGCAGCGTAGACGGGGATAGCAATCAGCCCCAGCATTTT | - | - | TRBJ1-5 | TRBV9
CASSYSRNTEAFF | TGTGCCAGCAGTTACTCGAGGAACACTGAAGCTTTCTTT | once | - | TRBJ1-1 | TRBV6-5
CASGTGGYEQYF | TGTGCCTCCGGGACAGGGGGCTACGAGCAGTACTTC | - | TRBD1 | TRBJ2-7 | TRBV19
CASSELAGTDTQYF | TGCGCCAGCAGTGAATTGGCAGGGACAGATACGCAGTATTTT | - | - | TRBJ2-3 | TRBV10-2
CASSLGLGFYTQYF | TGTGCCAGCAGCTTAGGATTGGGCTTCTATACGCAGTATTTT | - | - | TRBJ2-3 | TRBV7-9
CSVGSGNTGELFF | TGCAGCGTTGGGTCAGGGAACACCGGGGAGCTGTTTTTT | - | - | TRBJ2-2 | TRBV29-1
CASSIWTGELFF | TGTGCCAGCAGCATATGGACCGGGGAGCTGTTTTTT | - | - | TRBJ2-2 | TRBV5-4
CASSIGGTNTGELFF | TGTGCCAGTAGTATCGGGGGCACGAACACCGGGGAGCTGTTTTTT | - | - | TRBJ2-2 | TRBV19
CASSFGVEQYF | TGTGCCAGCAGCTTTGGGGTTGAGCAGTACTTC | - | - | TRBJ2-7 | TRBV13
CAVSRDSSSYEQYF | TGCGCCGTCTCTCGGGACTCATCCTCCTACGAGCAGTACTTC | - | - | TRBJ2-7 | TRBV10-1
CASSVEDRPFYGYTF | TGTGCCAGCAGCGTTGAGGACAGGCCATTCTATGGCTACACCTTC | - | TRBD1 | TRBJ1-2 | TRBV9
CATSRDEDLNTEAFF | TGTGCCACCAGCAGAGATGAAGATCTGAACACTGAAGCTTTCTTT | - | - | TRBJ1-1 | TRBV15
CASRRTTRDTGELFF | TGTGCCAGTAGACGAACAACCCGGGACACCGGGGAGCTGTTTTTT | - | - | TRBJ2-2 | TRBV19
CASRVSYTGELFF | TGTGCCAGCAGAGTGAGCTACACCGGGGAGCTGTTTTTT | - | - | TRBJ2-2 | TRBV5-4
CASSFPRDLGEQYF | TGTGCCAGCAGTTTCCCCCGGGACCTTGGGGAGCAGTACTTC | - | - | TRBJ2-7 | TRBV28